This entry is about one T cell receptor beta chain. The data were taken from a study of blood T cell repertoires in COVID-19. Repertoires were generated with immunoSEQ multiplex PCR, while TCRdb's copy carries only in-frame clones and drops some. Of about 59,000 clones listed, around 67% are singletons. Germline loops: CDR1 LGHDT, CDR2 YNNKEL (reference sequence). After removal of 0 bases from V and 5 bases from J, the junction contained 11 bases not matched to a gene. This CDR3 has 18 residues. This rearrangement joins TRBV3-1 (or the pseudogene TRBV3-2) to TRBJ2-3; 10 positions agree with TRBD2. Sequences were obtained from peripheral blood. The source is a woman between 50 and 59 years old with active or convalescent COVID-19. CDR3 bases: TGTGCCAGCAGCCAAGATTATACAGCGGGAGGGCCCCGAGATACGCAGTATTTT. Protein sequence: CASSQDYTAGGPRDTQYF.